This passage covers 4 T cell receptor beta chains from one sample sequenced in a study of shared clonotypes between healthy human individuals. The protocol was immunoSEQ multiplex PCR, while the TCRdb copy is restricted to in-frame clones and leaves out a portion. Among roughly 2.1 million clones, roughly 91% were seen once, and the ten largest hold under 2%. Naive CD8 cells, CD45RO-negative and positively selected for CCR7, excluded terminally differentiated effector memory CD45RA+ cells. Sequenced input: naive CD8+ T cells from PBMCs. The source is a young man in good health. Some clones in this sample may be carry-over from other donors' samples.

The gene calls are TRBV9 and TRBJ1-3; D is possibly TRBD1 (6 bases). V dropped 1 base and J dropped 0 bases, with 17 bases sitting between them. CDR3 length: 18 amino acids. Germline lookup yields CDR1 SGDLS and CDR2 YYNGEE. CDR3 amino acids: CASSVTSGRGYSGNTIYF. The CDR3 bases are TGTGCCAGCAGCGTAACGTCTGGGAGGGGGTACTCTGGAAACACCATATATTTT.

This clone appeared once. The same CDR3 also results from other DNA sequences found in this sample. The chain combines TRBV4-1 with TRBJ2-7; D uncertain. CDR3 size: 13 residues. Germline CDR1 and CDR2: MGHRA and YSYEKL. V was shortened by 3 bases and J by 0 bases, with 6 bases between the two germline ends. CDR3 coding DNA: TGCGCCAGCAGCCAGCGAGTCTCCTACGAGCAGTACTTC. This encodes CASSQRVSYEQYF.

This rearrangement joins TRBV18 to TRBJ2-7; the D is unclear. CDR3 length equals 16 residues. Trimming took 2 bases from V and 3 from J, leaving 17 bases between them. The germline CDR1 and CDR2 sequences are KGHSH and LQKENI. The CDR3 region is CASSPRREREIYEQYF. The CDR3 DNA reads as TGTGCCAGCTCACCAAGGAGAGAGCGAGAGATCTACGAGCAGTACTTC.

This chain's CDR3 is CASSFQTSGLYEQYF. The CDR3, as DNA: TGTGCCAGCAGCTTCCAGACTAGCGGGCTCTACGAGCAGTACTTC. The V gene is TRBV5-6, the J gene TRBJ2-7; 10 bases line up with TRBD2. This CDR3 has 15 amino acids. The V gene's germline CDR1 is SGHDT and CDR2 YYEEEE. V gave up 2 bases and J gave up 3 bases; unmatched junction bases: 5.